The 4 T cell receptor beta chains below all came from one sample that was sequenced in a study of a mutant IDH1 vaccine in newly diagnosed glioma (dated by TCRdb to about 2021). Their target antigens are unknown. Explained via the paper, the time point label denotes: week 23, last vaccination. Each vaccine dose, consisting of 300 ug of a 20-mer mutant IDH1 peptide in Montanide, was administered subcutaneously with topical imiquimod. Preparation of the library involved the immunoSEQ multiplex PCR assay. This is the immuneACCESS table as TCRdb keeps it, with only in-frame sequences that have V and J called. A part of the clones is gone; compared with another copy, unresolved V genes explain less than half, and the rest is unexplained. The table for this sample lists about 55,000 clones; 80% of them were counted only once. The ten top clones hold roughly 6% of the sample. The sample consisted of PBMCs, taken from a glioma patient whose treatment included an IDH1 peptide vaccine. Receptors originate from a man aged 35 to 55 with glioma.

In nucleotides, the CDR3 is TGTGCCAGCATCCGGGACAGCAATGAAAAACTGTTTTTT. Residues: CASIRDSNEKLFF. This chain links TRBV2 with TRBJ1-4, with TRBD1 matching over 7 bases. This CDR3 is built from 13 residues. CDR1 is SNHLY, CDR2 FYNNEI, per germline. The trim removed 7 bases at V and 5 bases at J, leaving 4 bases unmatched.

This rearrangement joins TRBV19 to TRBJ1-1, with a weak D call TRBD1 (5 bases). In germline, CDR1 is LNHDA, CDR2 SQIVND (reference sequence). The CDR3 runs to 14 residues. V lost 5 bases and J 1 base, leaving 11 bases between the germline ends. The CDR3 DNA is TGTGCCAGTAGTCCCTCCGGGACGAACACTGAAGCTTTCTTT. Its translation: CASSPSGTNTEAFF.

The chain has TRBV10-3 and TRBJ2-3; possible D gene TRBD1, 5 bases. This CDR3 contains 16 residues. Germline CDR1 and CDR2: ENHRY and SYGVKD. Trimming pared 4 bases from V and 5 bases from J, leaving 19 bases between. CDR3 sequence reads: CAISGGGSAKGDTQYF. The CDR3 DNA follows: TGTGCCATCAGTGGGGGCGGCTCGGCCAAAGGAGATACGCAGTATTTT.

The chain links TRBV7-6 to TRBJ2-2; possibly TRBD1 for D (6 bases). Germline loops: CDR1 SGHVS, CDR2 FNYEAQ. There are 14 residues in the CDR3. Between the trimmed V and J ends, which lost 7 bases and 4 bases, there was a span of 13 bases. CDR3 nucleotide sequence: TGTGCCAGCACCCATGGACAGCCCACCGGGGAGCTGTTTTTT. This sequence encodes CASTHGQPTGELFF.